The sequence of this T cell receptor (beta chain) was determined in a study of cytotoxic CD8 clonotypes in ibrutinib-treated CLL. Turning to the study itself: Of a cohort that held roughly eleven relapsed/refractory and fewer than 16 treatment-naive patients, 17 to 18 were IGHV unmutated. Study-wide points: Clonality increased with ibrutinib response but returned toward baseline at progression. There were few public clonotypes, and on treatment they contracted or stayed stable.

This clone ranks as medium-sized. Antigen unknown. The data were produced by immunoSEQ multiplex PCR, yet TCRdb's version contains in-frame clones alone and is incomplete. The sample consists of 95,000 to 100,000 clones, approximately 80% of them appearing once. Cryopreserved PBMCs yielded approximately 2.2 micrograms of genomic DNA for TCR beta libraries. This clonotype originated in a human donor with chronic lymphocytic leukemia. The source was PBMCs, collected after 12 months of ibrutinib treatment.

The CDR3 sequence is CASSLGGTAYSPLHF. For the CDR3, the DNA is TGTGCCAGCAGCCTGGGCGGGACAGCCTATTCACCCCTCCACTTT. The genes are TRBV5-5 and TRBJ1-6; 7 bases match TRBD1. The CDR3 sequence is 15 residues long. Losses at the gene ends were 4 bases for V and 8 bases for J; bases not matched to a gene: 9. Germline V CDR1 and CDR2: SGHKS, YYEKEE (reference sequence). The whole variable domain, filled in from reference TRBV5-5 and TRBJ1-6, reads DAGVTQSPTHLIKTRGQQVTLRCSPISGHKSVSWYQQVLGQGPQFIFQYYEKEERGRGNFPDRFSARQFPNYSSELNVNALLLGDSALYLCASSLGGTAYSPLHFGNGTRLTVT.